What follows are 15 T cell receptor beta chains derived from one specimen sequenced in a study of cytomegalovirus exposure and HLA in healthy donors. 60 Vbeta and 13 Jbeta primers were used in PCR. Produced via immunoSEQ multiplex PCR; TCRdb's table is partial and in-frame only. Among some 180,000 clones listed, 70% to 90% were seen once. Material for sequencing was PBMCs. Receptors originate from a man aged 30 to 39 in good health and CMV-seropositive.

This rearrangement joins TRBV18 to TRBJ1-1, with 8 bases identical to TRBD1. The junction had 6 bases not matched to a gene; V was cut back by 7 bases and J by 2 bases. The CDR3 totals 14 residues. CDR1 KGHSH and CDR2 LQKENI come from the germline V gene. In nucleotides, the CDR3 is TGTGCCAGCTTCTCGACAGGGGTTAACACTGAAGCTTTCTTT. This encodes CASFSTGVNTEAFF.

The chain carries TRBV9 and TRBJ1-1, with a tentative D call TRBD1 (5 bases). The CDR3 length is 14 residues. Germline V gives CDR1 SGDLS, CDR2 YYNGEE. The germline V and J ends were trimmed by 4 bases and 1 base, with 11 bases remaining between them. The CDR3 reads CASSIHDRNTEAFF. CDR3 bases: TGTGCCAGCAGCATTCATGACAGGAACACTGAAGCTTTCTTT.

The rearrangement joins TRBV30 to TRBJ1-2; the D is unclear. Deletions cut 5 bases from V and 7 bases from J, with 17 bases between. CDR1 GTSNPN and CDR2 SVGIG come from the germline V gene (reference sequence). The CDR3 runs to 13 residues. The CDR3 DNA reads as TGTGCCTGGTCCGACGGGGTGGGAATTGGCTACACCTTC. As protein: CAWSDGVGIGYTF. The full variable domain, its missing parts supplied by reference TRBV30 and TRBJ1-2, is SQTIHQWPATLVQPVGSPLSLECTVEGTSNPNLYWYRQAAGRGLQLLFYSVGIGQISSEVPQNLSASRPQDRQFILSSKKLLLSDSGFYLCAWSDGVGIGYTFGSGTRLTVV.

About this clone itself: Other DNA sequences in the same sample also yield this CDR3. The rearrangement uses TRBV7-3 and TRBJ2-1; 13 positions agree with TRBD2. CDR1 is SGHTA, CDR2 FQGTGA, per germline. This CDR3 spans 15 amino acids. With V trimmed by 4 bases and J by 6 bases, 3 bases remained unmatched. The CDR3 DNA sequence: TGTGCCAGCAGCTCCGGACTAGCGGGGGCCAATGAGCAGTTCTTC. Protein: CASSSGLAGANEQFF.

The gene calls are TRBV7-9 and TRBJ2-3; TRBD2 aligns across 8 bases. The CDR3 runs 16 residues. J was trimmed by 3 bases and V by 5 bases; bases with no gene match: 10. Germline CDR1 reads SEHNR; CDR2 reads FQNEAQ (reference sequence). The CDR3 coding sequence is TGTGCCAGCAGCAAGGCCATTAGCGGGACGACAGATACGCAGTATTTT. Its protein is CASSKAISGTTDTQYF. Full variable domain (missing parts from reference TRBV7-9 and TRBJ2-3): DTGVSQNPRHKITKRGQNVTFRCDPISEHNRLYWYRQTLGQGPEFLTYFQNEAQLEKSRLLSDRFSAERPKGSFSTLEIQRTEQGDSAMYLCASSKAISGTTDTQYFGPGTRLTVL.

This chain connects TRBV11-1 to TRBJ2-7, with 7 bases that match TRBD2. CDR3 length: 15 residues. J lost 2 bases, V lost 1 base, and 5 bases had no gene match. Germline assignment: CDR1 SGHAT and CDR2 FQDESV (reference sequence). The chain's CDR3 is CASSLEVGGTYEQYF. The CDR3 coding sequence is TGTGCCAGCAGCTTAGAGGTGGGAGGGACCTACGAGCAGTACTTC.

There are a few counts of this clone. V is TRBV5-6 and J is TRBJ1-6; 11 bases fit TRBD1. V dropped 4 bases and J dropped 14; count of bases not matched to a gene: 8. The CDR3 extends over 14 amino acids. Germline V lookup: CDR1 SGHDT, CDR2 YYEEEE. This CDR3 reads CASSGTGGLFTLHF. CDR3 bases: TGTGCCAGCAGCGGGACAGGGGGACTATTCACCCTCCACTTT.

As regards this clone: This sample includes further DNA sequences coding for the same CDR3. The chain is built from TRBV5-1 and TRBJ2-5; the match to TRBD2 covers 7 bases. The V gene's germline CDR1 is SGHRS and CDR2 YFSETQ. The V and J ends lost 4 bases and 2 bases, in that order; junction bases with no gene match: 5. CDR3 length equals 14 residues. The DNA for the CDR3 is TGCGCCAGCAGCCTGACAGCGGGACAAGAGACCCAGTACTTC. This sequence encodes CASSLTAGQETQYF.

This chain uses TRBV19 with TRBJ2-7; perhaps TRBD1 as D (6 bases). Germline CDR1 and CDR2: LNHDA and SQIVND (reference sequence). The CDR3 has 15 amino acids. Trimming stripped 1 base from V and 0 bases from J, with 10 bases between. CDR3 nucleotides: TGTGCCAGTAGTATAGTTGCGGACAGCTCCTACGAGCAGTACTTC. Residues: CASSIVADSSYEQYF.

The V gene is TRBV7-2, the J gene TRBJ2-5, with TRBD1 identical over 8 bases. The germline CDR1 and CDR2 sequences are SGHTA and FQGNSA. CDR3 length equals 14 residues. Trimming at V came to 5 bases and at J to 4 bases, leaving 6 bases not matched to a gene. Here the CDR3 reads CASSPGQGPETQYF. The DNA of the CDR3 is TGTGCCAGCAGCCCCGGACAGGGCCCAGAGACCCAGTACTTC.

The rearrangement links TRBV7-6 to TRBJ1-6, with 10 bases matching TRBD1. The germline CDR1 and CDR2 sequences are SGHVS and FNYEAQ. The junction had 5 bases not matched to a gene; V was cut back by 0 bases and J by 0 bases. The CDR3 runs to 19 residues. The CDR3 nucleotides are TGTGCCAGCAGCTTAGCCCCCGGGACAGGGGTCTCCTATAATTCACCCCTCCACTTT. Protein product: CASSLAPGTGVSYNSPLHF. Supplemented by reference TRBV7-6 and TRBJ1-6, the full variable domain reads GAGVSQSPRYKVTKRGQDVALRCDPISGHVSLYWYRQALGQGPEFLTYFNYEAQQDKSGLPNDRFSAERPEGSISTLTIQRTEQRDSAMYRCASSLAPGTGVSYNSPLHFGNGTRLTVT.

The CDR3, as DNA: TGTGCCAGCAGCCCGGGAAGAGCCAATGAGCAGTTCTTC. This sequence encodes CASSPGRANEQFF. This sequence joins TRBV4-2 and TRBJ2-1; possible D gene TRBD2, 5 bases. In germline, CDR1 is LGHNA, CDR2 YNFKEQ. The V and J ends lost 4 bases and 6 bases respectively, with 10 bases between them. The CDR3 totals 13 residues.

The chain uses TRBV5-6 and TRBJ1-6, with 7 positions matching TRBD1. CDR3 size: 15 residues. Unmatched junction bases numbered 4, after V lost 1 base and J lost 6 bases. CDR1 and CDR2 from the germline V gene are SGHDT and YYEEEE. CDR3 protein: CASSLWTGFNSPLHF. CDR3 in DNA: TGTGCCAGCAGCTTGTGGACAGGCTTTAATTCACCCCTCCACTTT.

V usage is TRBV4-3 and J usage is TRBJ1-3; 8 bases are shared with TRBD1. From germline, CDR1 is LGHNA and CDR2 YSLEER. CDR3 size: 17 residues. V was clipped by 3 bases and J by 0 bases; unmatched bases: 7. The CDR3 region has the DNA TGCGCCAGCAGCCAGACCAGGGGGCGATTCTCTGGAAACACCATATATTTT. It is translated as CASSQTRGRFSGNTIYF.

The chain links TRBV4-3 to TRBJ2-7; the match to TRBD2 covers 8 bases. Germline CDR1 and CDR2: LGHNA and YSLEER. The CDR3 has 17 amino acids. V shed 0 bases and J 1 base; nucleotides not matched to a gene: 8. The CDR3 loop is CASSQDTGGRLSYEQYF. In DNA, the CDR3 is TGCGCCAGCAGCCAAGATACGGGGGGGAGATTGTCCTACGAGCAGTACTTC.